This T cell receptor beta chain was recorded in a study of T cell repertoires in cytomegalovirus infection. In the study overall: Both recently identified HLA-C-restricted and well-studied HLA-B-restricted CMV epitopes were used in the study. Matching HLA type, along with CMV infection, was indicated by public TCR beta signatures. Study results and caveats: Dominant in the ex vivo response were TCR beta clonotypes restricted by HLA-C and specific for CMV. Summed public TCR beta family frequency identified CMV carriers bearing the relevant HLA.

TCRdb processed the reads anew with MiXCR; each CDR3 protein has one entry. This sample has about 900,000 distinct CDR3 sequences, with roughly 30% found just once. As to this clonotype: Its antigen is unknown.

Germline CDR1 reads MDHEN; CDR2 reads SYDVKM. The CDR3 consists of 13 residues. Deletions cut 6 bases from V and 3 bases from J, with 11 bases between. The sample here was cultured CD8+ T cells from PBMCs, taken from culture after CMV antigen stimulation. This receptor was obtained from a human donor in good health (CMV status not recorded). Some clones in this sample may be carry-over from other donors' samples. The chain has TRBV28 and TRBJ1-1; no reliable D call. The CDR3 sequence is CASRRRSHTEAFF. Written as DNA, the CDR3 is TGTGCCAGCAGAAGGAGGAGCCACACTGAAGCTTTCTTT.